This T cell receptor beta chain was retrieved from a study of blood T cells in healthy people across ages. General study findings and limits: Donors of long life had a larger count of naive CD4+ cells and greater diversity than aged donors.

With 4 bases removed from V and 3 bases from J, the gap between germline ends came to 7 bases. This CDR3 region has 11 residues. CDR1 and CDR2 from the germline V gene are DFQATT and SNEGSKA (reference sequence). A second PCR, run for about 7 to 12 cycles, used a sample-barcoded 5' primer plus a J-beta primer mix. One entry per CDR3 protein results from TCRdb running MiXCR on the 5' RACE reads. The sample shows hundreds of thousands of distinct CDR3 sequences, about 42% of them seen only once. With regard to this clonotype: Its antigen is unidentified.

The chain uses TRBV20-1 and TRBJ2-7; D is ambiguous. The sequenced sample consisted of blood. This sequence was found in a man in his 60s in good health. The CDR3 sequence is CSAKDLYEQYF. CDR3 nucleotide sequence: TGCAGTGCTAAGGACCTCTACGAGCAGTACTTC.